A single sample gave rise to the 7 T cell receptor beta chains below, sequenced in a study of T cell responses to AZD1222 COVID-19 vaccine. Data came from immunoSEQ multiplex PCR; TCRdb stores just in-frame clones and leaves some out. The sample has over 100,000 clones; 87% are singletons. The input for sequencing was peripheral blood, taken on day 0 of AZD1222 vaccination. Every receptor here comes from an adult in good health.

The chain uses TRBV30 and TRBJ1-5; a weak D match, TRBD1 (6 bases). Per germline, CDR1 GTSNPN and CDR2 SVGIG (reference sequence). CDR3 size: 14 residues. The CDR3 loop reads CTLRQGSGNQPQHF. The CDR3 DNA follows: TGTACCCTTCGTCAGGGGTCAGGCAATCAGCCCCAGCATTTT.

The chain couples TRBV30 to TRBJ1-4, with D perhaps matching TRBD1 (5 bases). Germline values: CDR1 GTSNPN, CDR2 SVGIG (reference sequence). This CDR3 comprises 14 residues. V lost 0 bases to trimming and J lost 8 bases, with 13 bases between them. CDR3 bases: TGTGCCTGGAGTGTAGGGCAGGGTGGGGAAAAACTGTTTTTT. Encoded protein: CAWSVGQGGEKLFF.

V and J are TRBV6-4 and TRBJ2-1, with 13 bases that match TRBD2. Germline V gives CDR1 MRHNA, CDR2 SNTAGT. Losses at the gene ends were 8 bases for V and 2 bases for J; bases not matched to a gene: 6. This CDR3 region has 16 residues. The CDR3 nucleotides read TGTGCCAGCTGGAGGACTAGCGGGAGCCCCTACAATGAGCAGTTCTTC. Translation: CASWRTSGSPYNEQFF.

This chain joins TRBV27 and TRBJ1-5, with D unresolved. V lost 3 bases, J lost 3 bases, and 3 bases lay in between. CDR3 length equals 12 residues. CDR1 and CDR2 from the germline V gene are MNHEY and SMNVEV (reference sequence). CDR3 region: CASSFNNQPQHF. In DNA form, the CDR3 reads TGTGCCAGCAGTTTTAACAATCAGCCCCAGCATTTT.

V and J are TRBV5-6 and TRBJ2-7; no reliable D call. Trimming shortened V by 0 bases and J by 7 bases, and 11 bases separated the two germline ends. CDR1 and CDR2 (germline): SGHDT, YYEEEE. The CDR3 consists of 13 residues. This CDR3 is CASSLALGEEQYF. CDR3 coding DNA: TGTGCCAGCAGCTTGGCCTTGGGTGAAGAGCAGTACTTC.

The genes are TRBV6-2 or TRBV6-3 and TRBJ1-5; D perhaps matches TRBD1 (6 bases). Per the germline V gene, CDR1 is MNHEY and CDR2 is SVGEGT. The V end was cut by 1 base, the J end by 5 bases, with 12 bases between. This CDR3 contains 15 residues. CDR3 sequence: CASSYWGLRDQPQHF. The CDR3, as DNA: TGTGCCAGCAGTTACTGGGGGCTGAGGGATCAGCCCCAGCATTTT.

V is TRBV9 and J is TRBJ1-1; D may be TRBD1 (5 bases). Germline values: CDR1 SGDLS, CDR2 YYNGEE. The V end lost 0 bases, the J end lost 1 base, and 16 bases lay between the germline ends. The CDR3 has 17 residues. CDR3 protein: CASSVGEGKGTNTEAFF. CDR3 DNA sequence: TGTGCCAGCAGCGTAGGGGAGGGGAAAGGAACGAACACTGAAGCTTTCTTT. The variable domain in full, with the rest retrieved from reference TRBV9 and TRBJ1-1, is DSGVTQTPKHLITATGQRVTLRCSPRSGDLSVYWYQQSLDQGLQFLIQYYNGEERAKGNILERFSAQQFPDLHSELNLSSLELGDSALYFCASSVGEGKGTNTEAFFGQGTRLTVV.